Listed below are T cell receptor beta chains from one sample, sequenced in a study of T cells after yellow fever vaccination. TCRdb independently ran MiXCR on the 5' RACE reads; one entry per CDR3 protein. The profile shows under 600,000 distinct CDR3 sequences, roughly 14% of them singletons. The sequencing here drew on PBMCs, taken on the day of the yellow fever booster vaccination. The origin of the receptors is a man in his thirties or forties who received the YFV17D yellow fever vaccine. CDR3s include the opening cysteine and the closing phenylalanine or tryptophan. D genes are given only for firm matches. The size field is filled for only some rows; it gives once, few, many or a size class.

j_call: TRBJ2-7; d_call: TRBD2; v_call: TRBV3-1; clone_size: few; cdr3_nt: TGTGCCAGCGTCGATCTAGCGGGAGACGAGCAGTACTTC; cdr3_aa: CASVDLAGDEQYF
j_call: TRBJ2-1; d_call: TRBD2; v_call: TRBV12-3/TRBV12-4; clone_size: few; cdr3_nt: TGTGCCAGCACGGGACTAGCGGCCAATGAGCAGTTCTTC; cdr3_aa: CASTGLAANEQFF
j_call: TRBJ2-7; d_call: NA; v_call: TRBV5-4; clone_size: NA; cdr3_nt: TGTGCCAGCAGCGAGGGACCGATCCTGCCCTACGAGCAGTACTTC; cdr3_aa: CASSEGPILPYEQYF
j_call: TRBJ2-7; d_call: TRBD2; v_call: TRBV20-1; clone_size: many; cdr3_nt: TGCAGTGCTAGAGATGTACGCGGGACTGAGGGAGGGGAGCAGTACTTC; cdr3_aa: CSARDVRGTEGGEQYF
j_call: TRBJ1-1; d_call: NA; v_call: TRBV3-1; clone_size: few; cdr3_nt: TGTGCCAGCAGCCCAAGGAGGGGGACGAACACTGAAGCTTTCTTT; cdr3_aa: CASSPRRGTNTEAFF
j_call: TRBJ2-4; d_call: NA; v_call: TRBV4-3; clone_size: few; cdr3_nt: TGCGCCAGCAGCCAAGATTCCCTTTCCAGTAACATTCAGTACTTC; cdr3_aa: CASSQDSLSSNIQYF
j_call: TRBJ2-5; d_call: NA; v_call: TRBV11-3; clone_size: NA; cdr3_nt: TGTGCCAGCAGCTCTATCCGGGACGGCGAGCAGACCCAGTACTTC; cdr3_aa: CASSSIRDGEQTQYF
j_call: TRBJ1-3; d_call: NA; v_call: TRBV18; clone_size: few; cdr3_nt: TGTGCCAGCTCACCACCGCCCGACACACTATCTGGAAACACCATATATTTT; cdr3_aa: CASSPPPDTLSGNTIYF
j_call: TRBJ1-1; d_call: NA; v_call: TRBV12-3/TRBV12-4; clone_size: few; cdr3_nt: TGTGCCAGCAGTTTAAGTCGCTTGGAAGTAACTGAAGCTTTCTTT; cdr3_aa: CASSLSRLEVTEAFF
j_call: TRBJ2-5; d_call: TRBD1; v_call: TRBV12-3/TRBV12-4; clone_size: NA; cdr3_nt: TGTGCCAGCAGGTTACGACAGGGTAAAGAGACCCAGTACTTC; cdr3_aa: CASRLRQGKETQYF
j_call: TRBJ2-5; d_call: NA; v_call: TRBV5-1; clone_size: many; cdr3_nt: TGCGCCAGCAGCTTGGCCGGGACTTCTGGAGAGACCCAGTACTTC; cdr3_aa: CASSLAGTSGETQYF
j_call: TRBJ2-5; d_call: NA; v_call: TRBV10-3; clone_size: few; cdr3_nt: TGTGCCATCAGTGATGAAACTAGCTCCAGTGAGACCCAGTACTTC; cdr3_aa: CAISDETSSSETQYF
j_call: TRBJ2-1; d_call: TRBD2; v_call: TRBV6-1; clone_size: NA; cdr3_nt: TGTGCCGCAGGAGTTGGAGCGGGAGGGTATAGTGAGCAGTTCTTC; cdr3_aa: CAAGVGAGGYSEQFF
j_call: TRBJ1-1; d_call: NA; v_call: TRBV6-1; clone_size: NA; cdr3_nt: TGTGCCAGCAGTGAATTTAGGGCTGAAGCTTTCTTT; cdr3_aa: CASSEFRAEAFF
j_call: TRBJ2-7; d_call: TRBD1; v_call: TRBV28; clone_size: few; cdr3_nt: TGTGCCAGCAGTCCCGGACAGGGAACATCCTACGAGCAGTACTTC; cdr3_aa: CASSPGQGTSYEQYF
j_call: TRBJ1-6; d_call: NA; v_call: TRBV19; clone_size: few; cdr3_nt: TGTGCCAGTAGTAAAGCTACAGGGAATTCACCCCTCCACTTT; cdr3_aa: CASSKATGNSPLHF
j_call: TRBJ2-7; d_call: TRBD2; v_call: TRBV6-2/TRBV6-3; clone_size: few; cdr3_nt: TGTGCCAGCGGACCGGGACTAGCGATCCACGAGCAGTACTTC; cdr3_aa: CASGPGLAIHEQYF
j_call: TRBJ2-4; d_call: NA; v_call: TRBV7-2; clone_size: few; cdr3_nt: TGTGCCAGCAGCCCCCGGGGTCCCAAAAACATTCAGTACTTC; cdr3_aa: CASSPRGPKNIQYF
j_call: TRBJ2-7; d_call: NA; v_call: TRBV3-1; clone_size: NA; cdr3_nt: TGTGCCAGCAGCCAGGTAGCGGATTTCTCCTACGAGCAGTACTTC; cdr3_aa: CASSQVADFSYEQYF
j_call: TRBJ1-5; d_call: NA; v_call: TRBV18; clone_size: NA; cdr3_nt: TGTGCCAGCTCACCGGTCGGGAATCAGCCCCAGCATTTT; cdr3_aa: CASSPVGNQPQHF
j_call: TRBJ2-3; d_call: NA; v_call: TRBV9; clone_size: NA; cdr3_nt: TGTGCCAGCAGCGCCGGGAATGTGGGGGGCACAGATACGCAGTATTTT; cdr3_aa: CASSAGNVGGTDTQYF
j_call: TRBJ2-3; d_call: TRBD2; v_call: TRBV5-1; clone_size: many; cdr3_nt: TGCGCCAGCAGCTTGGCAACTAGCGGGAGCACAGATACGCAGTATTTT; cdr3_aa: CASSLATSGSTDTQYF
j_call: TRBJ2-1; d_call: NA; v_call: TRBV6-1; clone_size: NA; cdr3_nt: TGTGCCAGCAGCCTTTTTCTCAGCGGGAATGAGCAGTTCTTC; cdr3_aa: CASSLFLSGNEQFF
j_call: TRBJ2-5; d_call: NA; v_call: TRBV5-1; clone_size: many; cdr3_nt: TGCGCCAGCAGCTTGGAGGTGCGGGAGACCCAGTACTTC; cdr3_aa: CASSLEVRETQYF
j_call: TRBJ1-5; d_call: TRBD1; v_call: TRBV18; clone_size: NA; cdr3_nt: TGTGCCAGCTCACAGTCACAGGGGAGCCAGCCCCAGCATTTT; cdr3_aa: CASSQSQGSQPQHF
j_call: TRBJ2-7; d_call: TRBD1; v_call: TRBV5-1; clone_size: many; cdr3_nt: TGCGCCAGCAGCCTTCAATCGGGACAGAATTTCTACGAGCAGTACTTC; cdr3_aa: CASSLQSGQNFYEQYF
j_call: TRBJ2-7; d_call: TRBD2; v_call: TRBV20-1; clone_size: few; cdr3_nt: TGCAGTGCTAGACCGGGACTAGGGGCCTACGAGCAGTACTTC; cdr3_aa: CSARPGLGAYEQYF
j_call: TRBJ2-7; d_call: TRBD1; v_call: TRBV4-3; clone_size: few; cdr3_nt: TGCGCCAGCAGCCAAGATGGACAGGGATATGCCTACGAGCAGTACTTC; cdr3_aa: CASSQDGQGYAYEQYF
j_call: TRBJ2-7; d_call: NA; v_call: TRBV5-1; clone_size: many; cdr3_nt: TGCGCCAGCAGCTTGTCGGTGGGAGATGGAGGCGAGCAGTACTTC; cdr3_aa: CASSLSVGDGGEQYF
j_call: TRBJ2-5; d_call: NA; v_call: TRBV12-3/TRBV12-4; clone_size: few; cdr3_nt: TGTGCCAGCAGCTCCCGGGGGCGTCCTCGGGAGACCCAGTACTTC; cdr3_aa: CASSSRGRPRETQYF
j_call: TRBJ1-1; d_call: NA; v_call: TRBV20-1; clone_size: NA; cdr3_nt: TGCAGTGCTAGAGAAGGGAACAGGGCAATATCGGGAGCTTTCTTT; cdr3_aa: CSAREGNRAISGAFF
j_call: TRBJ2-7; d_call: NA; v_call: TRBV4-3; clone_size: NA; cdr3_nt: TGCGCCAGCAGCCAAGAAGGGTACCACGAGCAGTACTTC; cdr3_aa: CASSQEGYHEQYF
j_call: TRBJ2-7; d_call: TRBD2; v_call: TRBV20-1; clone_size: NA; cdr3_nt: TGCAGTGCTTACGGACTAGCGGGAGGGAGCTACGAGCAGTACTTC; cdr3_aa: CSAYGLAGGSYEQYF
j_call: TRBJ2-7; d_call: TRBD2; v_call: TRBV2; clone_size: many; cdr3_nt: TGTGCCAGCAGTAGCGGGAGGGCCGGGTACGAGCAGTACTTC; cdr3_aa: CASSSGRAGYEQYF
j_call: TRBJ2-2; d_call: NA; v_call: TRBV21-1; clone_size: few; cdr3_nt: TGTGCCAACGCATCGGAGAACACCGGGGAGCTGTTTTTT; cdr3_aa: CANASENTGELFF
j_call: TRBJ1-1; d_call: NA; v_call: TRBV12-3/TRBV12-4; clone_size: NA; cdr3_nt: TGTGCCAGCAGTCTAACAGCGGGACCCCAGAACACTGAAGCTTTCTTT; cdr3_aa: CASSLTAGPQNTEAFF
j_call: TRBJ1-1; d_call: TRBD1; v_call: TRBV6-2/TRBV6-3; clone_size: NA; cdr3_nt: TGTGCCAGCAACTTCCGGGACAGGGGATCTGAAGCTTTCTTT; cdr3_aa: CASNFRDRGSEAFF
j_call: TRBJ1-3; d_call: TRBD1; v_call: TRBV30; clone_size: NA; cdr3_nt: TGTGCCTGGAGTGTACGGACTGGGGACAGCAGAATTCATAACACCATATATTTT; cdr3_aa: CAWSVRTGDSRIHNTIYF
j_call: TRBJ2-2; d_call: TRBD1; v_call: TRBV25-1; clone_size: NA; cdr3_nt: TGTGCCAGCAGTAGGGACAGCTTATTGAACACCGGGGAGCTGTTTTTT; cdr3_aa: CASSRDSLLNTGELFF
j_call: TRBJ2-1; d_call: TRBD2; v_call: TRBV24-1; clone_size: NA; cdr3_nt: TGTGCCACCAGTGTAGCGGGAGGAGACAATGAGCAGTTCTTC; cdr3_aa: CATSVAGGDNEQFF
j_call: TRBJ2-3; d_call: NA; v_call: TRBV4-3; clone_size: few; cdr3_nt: TGCGCCAGCAGCCAAGGGGTAGCGGCGGGGCGGTCCACAGATACGCAGTATTTT; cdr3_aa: CASSQGVAAGRSTDTQYF
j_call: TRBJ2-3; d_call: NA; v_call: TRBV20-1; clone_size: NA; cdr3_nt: TGCAGTGCTAGAGATATACTAGATAGCACAGATACGCAGTATTTT; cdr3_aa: CSARDILDSTDTQYF
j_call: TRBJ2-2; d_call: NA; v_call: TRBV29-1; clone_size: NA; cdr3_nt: TGCAGCGTTATCGACAGCCAGAACACCGGGGAGCTGTTTTTT; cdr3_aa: CSVIDSQNTGELFF
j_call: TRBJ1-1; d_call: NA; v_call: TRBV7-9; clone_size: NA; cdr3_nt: TGTGCCAGCAGCAGCTCCTTAAGCCGGGGTGACGCTTTCTTT; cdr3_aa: CASSSSLSRGDAFF
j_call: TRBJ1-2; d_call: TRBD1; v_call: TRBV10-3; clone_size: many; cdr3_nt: TGTGCCATCAGCGCGGGGACAGGACGAGCCGATTATGGCTACACCTTC; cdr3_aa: CAISAGTGRADYGYTF
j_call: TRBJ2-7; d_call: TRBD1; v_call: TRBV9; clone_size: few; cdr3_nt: TGTGCCAGCAGCGTAGGGGGTCGGGGACAGGGTGGGGAGCAGTACTTC; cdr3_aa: CASSVGGRGQGGEQYF
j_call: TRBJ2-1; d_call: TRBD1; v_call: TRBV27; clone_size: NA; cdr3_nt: TGTGCCAGCAGTTTGGCCGGGACAGGAGGGAATGAGCAGTTCTTC; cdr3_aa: CASSLAGTGGNEQFF
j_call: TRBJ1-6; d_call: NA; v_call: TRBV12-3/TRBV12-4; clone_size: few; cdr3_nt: TGTGCCAGCAACGCCAGGGAATCAAATTCACCCCTCCACTTT; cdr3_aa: CASNARESNSPLHF
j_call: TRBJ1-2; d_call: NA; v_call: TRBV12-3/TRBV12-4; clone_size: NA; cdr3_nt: TGTGCCAGCATTCCTCTTGGGGACGAAGACTATGGCTACACCTTC; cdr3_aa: CASIPLGDEDYGYTF
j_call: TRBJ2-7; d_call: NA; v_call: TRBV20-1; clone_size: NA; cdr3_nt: TGCAGTGCCTACCCCGGACAGAGCTACGAGCAGTACTTC; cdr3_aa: CSAYPGQSYEQYF
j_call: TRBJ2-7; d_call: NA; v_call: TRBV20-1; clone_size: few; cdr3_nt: TGCAGTGCTAGTTGGGCCAAAAGCTCCTACGAGCAGTACTTC; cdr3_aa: CSASWAKSSYEQYF
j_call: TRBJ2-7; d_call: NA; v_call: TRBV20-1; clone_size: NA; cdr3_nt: TGCAGTGCCCCTGAGGTTATAGAGTACTTC; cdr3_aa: CSAPEVIEYF